Included here is one T cell receptor beta chain sequence, with context. As originally analysed: Reference gene primer amplification in the assay estimated nucleated cell counts. Generated by immunoSEQ multiplex PCR, the TCRdb table keeps only in-frame clones and is missing some. V and J calls and clone size are given by that table; D and trimming were obtained from the DNA. Among under 120,000 clones listed, about 85% were seen once. The CDR3 is made up of 18 amino acids. Germline V gene lookup returns CDR1 MDHEN and CDR2 SYDVKM. Trimming at V came to 5 bases and at J to 5 bases, leaving 15 bases not matched to a gene. The sample is drawn from a study of blood T cell repertoires in COVID-19. Study overall: Nucleic acid was either cDNA or gDNA, and it came from T cells, B-cell-depleted T cells, or PBMCs.

Sequencing input: peripheral blood. This clonotype was sampled from a human donor in a cohort sampled during active COVID-19. The chain uses TRBV28 and TRBJ2-2; TRBD1 aligns across 9 bases. The CDR3 sequence: CASSRPTGTGKGTGELFF. CDR3 in DNA: TGTGCCAGCAGTAGACCCACCGGGACAGGGAAGGGTACCGGGGAGCTGTTTTTT.